The T cell receptor (beta chain) under discussion was sequenced for a study of graft-versus-host responses after intestinal transplantation. Plating combined roughly 200,000 CFSE-labeled responder cells with roughly 200,000 irradiated, violet-dye-labeled stimulator cells. By sample fraction, this clone is medium-sized (0.01 to 0.1%). The germline CDR1 and CDR2 sequences are SGHDT and YYEEEE. The CDR3 is 14 amino acids. Germline trimming cut 4 bases from V and 3 bases from J; bases unmatched to any gene: 6. Some clones are missing from TCRdb's copy, which holds only in-frame ones; the method was immunoSEQ multiplex PCR. The sample yields tens of thousands of clones, 30% to 40% seen once.

The TCR originated in a human patient who received an intestinal transplant. J is TRBJ2-7 and V is TRBV5-6; TRBD1 matches 8 bases. The specimen was alloreactive CD8+ T cells from a mixed lymphocyte reaction culture, collected before intestinal transplant. Indicated subset: CFSE-low proliferating T cells sorted from roughly six-day pre-transplant mixed lymphocyte reaction (GvH or HvG direction). The CDR3: CASSPGTGFYEQYF. The CDR3 nucleotides are TGTGCCAGCAGCCCCGGGACAGGATTCTACGAGCAGTACTTC.